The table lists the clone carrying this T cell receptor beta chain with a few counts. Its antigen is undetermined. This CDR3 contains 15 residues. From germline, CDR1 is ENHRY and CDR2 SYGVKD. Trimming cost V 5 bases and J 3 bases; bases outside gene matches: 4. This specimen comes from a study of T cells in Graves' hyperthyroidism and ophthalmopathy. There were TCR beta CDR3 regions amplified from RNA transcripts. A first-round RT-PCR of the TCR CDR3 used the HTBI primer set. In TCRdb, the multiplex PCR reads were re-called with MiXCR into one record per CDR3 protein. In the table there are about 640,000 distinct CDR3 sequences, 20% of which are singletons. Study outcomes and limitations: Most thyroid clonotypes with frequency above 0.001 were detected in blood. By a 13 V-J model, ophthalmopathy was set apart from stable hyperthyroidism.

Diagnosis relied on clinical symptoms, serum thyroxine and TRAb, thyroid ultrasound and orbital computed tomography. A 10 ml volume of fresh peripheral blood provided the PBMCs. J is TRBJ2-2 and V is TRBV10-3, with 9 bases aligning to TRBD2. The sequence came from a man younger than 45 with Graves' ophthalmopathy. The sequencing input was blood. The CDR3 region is CAISPAGGDTGELFF. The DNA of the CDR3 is TGTGCCATCAGTCCAGCGGGAGGAGACACCGGGGAGCTGTTTTTT.